This T cell receptor (beta chain) appears in the sequencing data of a study of T cells in localized non-small cell lung cancer (dated by TCRdb to between 2020 and 2021). Turning to the overall study: Comparing tumors with uninvolved tumor-adjacent lungs, the study looked at the T cell repertoires of hundreds of patients with early-stage NSCLC. The cohort was made up of roughly 250 treatment-naive NSCLC patients whose localized lung tumors had been resected. The mean age of the NSCLC patients was 60 to 85 years, with 120 to 150 men and 95 to 110 women. Results the study describes overall, beyond this receptor: Higher T cell density in blood was associated with longer overall survival, whereas higher clonality in adjacent lung was associated with shorter survival. Because multi-region tumor sequencing was not performed, intratumor heterogeneity could not be ruled out. Uninvolved tumor-adjacent lung showed the highest T cell clonality, higher than tumor, which suggests more focused antigenic responses in the uninvolved tumor-adjacent lung. Because the study design was exploratory, TCR variables were selected using unadjusted p-values without false-discovery rate correction. A median of roughly 56 of the top 100 tumor clones were detected in paired uninvolved adjacent lung, and 28 of these tumor clones were also found among the top 100 clones of the paired uninvolved adjacent lung.

In the case of this clone: This receptor's antigen is unknown. No much larger clone is present one base from it, and per-base qualities are unavailable.

At diagnosis, peripheral blood, uninvolved tumor-adjacent lung and tumor were collected and were preserved as a mix of fresh-frozen and FFPE material. For TCR repertoire profiling, blood samples were analyzed in the form of peripheral blood mononuclear cells. TCR beta CDR3 regions were sequenced from DNA using the immunoSEQ Assay. In the paper's pipeline: To compute T cell density, TCR beta template counts were normalized to usable DNA, which was estimated by amplifying housekeeping genes. The preseqR package was used to estimate richness by extrapolating to 400,000 templates for PBMC samples and to 120,000 templates for tissue samples. Clonality was defined as one minus Pielou's evenness. To identify tissue-enriched TCRs, differential abundance testing was run on productive amino-acid clonotypes with a minimum total count of 5 and an alpha of 0.1. The Jaccard Index and the Morisita Overlap Index were used to measure how much the repertoires overlapped between compartments. TCR beta CDR3s were clustered by GLIPH together with public tetramer-defined viral CDR3s, and at least three viral sequences plus V-gene enrichment were required for viral motifs. Imported from immuneACCESS, the table was reduced by TCRdb to in-frame sequences with V and J called. These copies leave out some clones; in studies compared against another copy, an unresolved V gene accounts for under half, and the cause of the remainder is not known. The DNA was the basis for D and trimming; V, J and clone size are from that table. The sample includes 10,000 to 13,000 clones, with about three quarters observed a single time. Of the sample, around 31% falls within the top ten clones.

Reading from cysteine to phenylalanine, the CDR3 counts 13 amino acids. Only CDR3 DNA remains: 39 bases, in frame from the first base. From V the trimming removes 7 bases and from J it removes 10 bases, while the gene matches leave 11 bases of the junction unaccounted for. From a lookup of the germline V gene, CDR1 and CDR2 are SGHRS and YFSETQ. This receptor chain uses TRBV5-1 and TRBJ2-1; 7 junctional bases match TRBD2. Sequencing used peripheral blood, obtained before any cancer treatment. The clonotype originates from a male donor at least 60 years old with stage I lung adenocarcinoma. In nucleotides, the sequence is TGCGCCAGCTCGGGCGGGGGTGCGGGGGAGCAGTTCTTC. Its protein product is CASSGGGAGEQFF. Reference TRBV5-1 and TRBJ2-1 genes cover what lies past the CDR3, so the full variable domain is KAGVTQTPRYLIKTRGQQVTLSCSPISGHRSVSWYQQTPGQGLQFLFEYFSETQRNKGNFPGRFSGRQFSNSRSEMNVSTLELGDSALYLCASSGGGAGEQFFGPGTRLTVL.